This TCR beta chain was recorded in a study of shared clonotypes between healthy human individuals. Regarding the study as a whole: Naive CD4 clonotypes were shared across a few donors at about 5%.

This table comes from immunoSEQ multiplex PCR, and its TCRdb copy is limited to in-frame clones, with some not included. The sample carries about 1,900,000 clones, roughly 94% recorded once. Naive CD8 isolation took CD45RO-negative cells positively selected for CCR7 and excluded terminally differentiated effector memory CD45RA+ cells. The V gene lost 0 bases and the J gene lost 1 base, with 6 bases spanning the gap. The CDR3 is 14 amino acids. The germline CDR1 and CDR2 sequences are SGHVS and FNYEAQ. This clone has a handful of counts. Its target is unknown. Other DNA sequences in the same sample also yield this CDR3.

This TCR was sampled from a man younger than 35 in good health. The sequenced sample consisted of naive CD8+ T cells sorted from blood. The chain combines TRBV7-6 with TRBJ2-5; D is perhaps TRBD2 (6 bases). This CDR3 reads CASSLAGGQETQYF. The DNA for the CDR3 is TGTGCCAGCAGCTTAGCGGGAGGCCAAGAGACCCAGTACTTC.